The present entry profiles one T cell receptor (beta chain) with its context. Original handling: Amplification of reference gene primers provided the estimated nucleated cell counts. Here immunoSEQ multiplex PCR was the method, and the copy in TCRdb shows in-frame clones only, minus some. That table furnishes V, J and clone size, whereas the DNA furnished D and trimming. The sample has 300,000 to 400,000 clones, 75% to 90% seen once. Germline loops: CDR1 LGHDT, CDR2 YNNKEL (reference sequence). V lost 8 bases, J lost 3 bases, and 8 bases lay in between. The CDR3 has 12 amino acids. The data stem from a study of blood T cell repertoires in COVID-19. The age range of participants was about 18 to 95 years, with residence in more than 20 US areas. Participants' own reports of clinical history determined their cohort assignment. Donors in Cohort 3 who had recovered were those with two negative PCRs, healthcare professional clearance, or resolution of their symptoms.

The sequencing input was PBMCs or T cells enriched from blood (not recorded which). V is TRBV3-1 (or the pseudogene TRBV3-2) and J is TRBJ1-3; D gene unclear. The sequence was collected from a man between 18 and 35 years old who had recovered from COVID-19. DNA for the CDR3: TGTGCCAGCGAGGGATATGGAAACACCATATATTTT. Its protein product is CASEGYGNTIYF.